Listed below are T cell receptor beta chains from one sample, sequenced in a study of PD-1 blockade in classical Hodgkin lymphoma. Repertoires were generated with immunoSEQ multiplex PCR, while TCRdb's copy carries only in-frame clones and drops some. The repertoire consists of about 35,000 clones, with around nine tenths occurring once and the leading ten covering roughly 0.2%. This specimen consisted of CD4+ T cells from blood, obtained at baseline. Every receptor here comes from a human donor with classical Hodgkin lymphoma. The CDR3 runs from the conserved cysteine through the conserved F or W. D genes are given only for firm matches. Clone size appears in some rows only: once, few, many, or a class for an expanded clone.

D gene	CDR3 length	clone size	J gene	V gene	CDR3 protein	CDR3 DNA
TRBD1	15	.	TRBJ1-2	TRBV5-4	CASSLTGEGVYGYTF	TGTGCCAGCAGCTTGACAGGGGAGGGGGTCTATGGCTACACCTTC
TRBD2	16	.	TRBJ2-7	TRBV4-2	CASSQQLAETSYEQYF	TGTGCCAGCAGCCAACAACTAGCGGAGACATCCTACGAGCAGTACTTC
.	15	.	TRBJ2-7	TRBV28	CASSFLRIRTYEQYF	TGTGCCAGCAGTTTTCTCCGAATAAGGACCTACGAGCAGTACTTC
.	17	.	TRBJ1-1	TRBV27	CASSADRDWTTRTEAFF	TGTGCCAGCAGTGCAGACCGGGACTGGACGACGAGAACTGAAGCTTTCTTT
TRBD2	16	.	TRBJ2-7	TRBV28	CASSFSTSGSSDEQYF	TGTGCCAGCAGTTTCTCGACTAGCGGGAGCTCGGACGAGCAGTACTTC
.	17	.	TRBJ2-7	TRBV4-2	CASSQEPRGQGLGEQYF	TGTGCCAGCAGCCAAGAGCCCAGGGGACAGGGACTAGGCGAGCAGTACTTC
.	12	.	TRBJ2-1	TRBV7-9	CASSPTGFYPFF	TGTGCCAGCAGTCCCACAGGGTTTTATCCGTTCTTC
.	16	.	TRBJ2-2	TRBV28	CASSVLGGPETGELFF	TGTGCCAGCAGCGTCCTGGGGGGCCCGGAGACCGGGGAGCTGTTTTTT
TRBD1	16	.	TRBJ1-2	TRBV19	CASTPSLRTGNYGYTF	TGTGCCAGTACTCCCTCCCTGCGGACAGGGAACTATGGCTACACCTTC
.	18	.	TRBJ1-2	TRBV27	CASSLSVRGGGFNYGYTF	TGTGCCAGCAGTTTATCGGTCAGGGGCGGGGGGTTTAACTATGGCTACACCTTC
.	15	.	TRBJ1-1	TRBV6-5	CASRRRGETFTEAFF	TGTGCCAGCAGAAGGAGGGGGGAGACCTTCACTGAAGCTTTCTTT
TRBD1	14	once	TRBJ1-2	TRBV29-1	CSVRSRGVDYGYTF	TGCAGCGTTAGGTCCAGGGGGGTCGACTATGGCTACACCTTC
TRBD1	15	.	TRBJ2-7	TRBV6-5	CASSGERTGPREQYF	TGTGCCAGCAGTGGGGAAAGGACAGGTCCTAGGGAGCAGTACTTC
.	13	.	TRBJ2-7	TRBV10-1	CASSAGWVYEQYF	TGCGCCAGCAGTGCTGGTTGGGTCTACGAGCAGTACTTC
.	15	.	TRBJ2-7	TRBV10-1	CASSPVRLTGYEQYF	TGCGCCAGCAGTCCCGTTAGACTTACGGGCTACGAGCAGTACTTC
.	11	.	TRBJ2-7	TRBV30	CAWRVQGEQYF	TGTGCCTGGAGGGTCCAGGGGGAGCAGTACTTC
.	15	.	TRBJ1-6	TRBV18	CASSPLLDSNSPLHF	TGTGCCAGCTCACCACTCTTGGACAGTAATTCACCCCTCCACTTT
.	15	.	TRBJ1-2	TRBV4-1	CASSQLTGPTTGYTF	TGCGCCAGCAGCCAACTAACGGGACCCACTACGGGCTACACCTTC
TRBD1	15	.	TRBJ1-5	TRBV18	CASSPLTGVGQPQHF	TGTGCCAGCTCACCGTTGACAGGGGTGGGTCAGCCCCAGCATTTT
TRBD1	14	.	TRBJ2-7	TRBV19	CASRRQGLSYEQYF	TGTGCCAGTAGGCGACAGGGATTATCCTACGAGCAGTACTTC
TRBD1	15	.	TRBJ1-1	TRBV28	CASSYPGTGLTEAFF	TGTGCCAGCAGTTACCCCGGGACAGGGCTCACTGAAGCTTTCTTT
TRBD1	14	.	TRBJ1-4	TRBV5-1	CASSPGGLDEKLFF	TGCGCCAGCAGCCCAGGGGGCCTCGATGAAAAACTGTTTTTT
.	12	once	TRBJ1-2	TRBV5-5	CASGTRRVGYTF	TGTGCCAGTGGGACCCGCCGGGTTGGCTACACCTTC
TRBD1	16	.	TRBJ1-2	TRBV29-1	CSVIPDRAAAAYGYTF	TGCAGCGTTATCCCGGACAGGGCCGCAGCAGCGTATGGCTACACCTTC
.	14	.	TRBJ1-2	TRBV9	CASSSRGRNYGYTF	TGTGCCAGCAGTTCGAGGGGCCGAAACTATGGCTACACCTTC
TRBD1	17	.	TRBJ1-1	TRBV18	CASSPLHPGQGYTEAFF	TGTGCCAGCTCACCACTTCACCCTGGACAGGGCTACACTGAAGCTTTCTTT
.	13	.	TRBJ2-4	TRBV6-5	CASSRTDKNIQYF	TGTGCCAGCAGTAGGACAGACAAAAACATTCAGTACTTC
TRBD2	18	.	TRBJ2-7	TRBV7-8	CASSPRGTSGISSYEQYF	TGTGCCAGCAGCCCCAGGGGGACTAGCGGAATAAGCTCCTACGAGCAGTACTTC
.	18	.	TRBJ2-7	TRBV18	CASSPQGLAVGVNYEQYF	TGTGCCAGCTCACCCCAGGGGTTGGCTGTTGGGGTAAACTACGAGCAGTACTTC
TRBD1	15	.	TRBJ2-7	TRBV30	CAWSARTGRLYEQYF	TGTGCCTGGAGTGCAAGGACAGGGAGGCTCTACGAGCAGTACTTC
.	16	.	TRBJ2-1	TRBV4-1	CASRLLQGNSYNEQFF	TGCGCCAGCAGGCTTTTACAGGGAAACTCCTACAATGAGCAGTTCTTC
.	15	.	TRBJ2-1	TRBV28	CASSQSLPLRDEQFF	TGTGCCAGCAGCCAAAGCTTACCCCTGAGGGATGAGCAGTTCTTC
.	16	.	TRBJ2-3	TRBV2	CASSVQGSYPTDTQYF	TGTGCCAGCAGTGTGCAAGGGTCGTATCCCACAGATACGCAGTATTTT
.	13	.	TRBJ2-2	TRBV7-8	CASRGGGTGELFF	TGTGCCAGCAGGGGAGGGGGCACCGGGGAGCTGTTTTTT
.	15	.	TRBJ1-1	TRBV4-1	CASSRLGQGNTEAFF	TGCGCCAGCAGCCGACTCGGGCAGGGGAACACTGAAGCTTTCTTT
TRBD1	14	.	TRBJ2-7	TRBV30	CAWSVRRGHYEQYF	TGTGCCTGGAGTGTACGCAGGGGGCACTACGAGCAGTACTTC
.	15	.	TRBJ1-2	TRBV28	CASSSRAFANYGYTF	TGTGCCAGCAGTTCCCGGGCGTTTGCTAACTATGGCTACACCTTC
TRBD1	16	.	TRBJ2-2	TRBV28	CASRGTGAPNTGELFF	TGTGCCAGCAGAGGGACAGGGGCCCCAAACACCGGGGAGCTGTTTTTT
TRBD1	15	.	TRBJ1-5	TRBV19	CASSIIGTGNQPQHF	TGTGCCAGTAGTATTATAGGGACAGGTAATCAGCCCCAGCATTTT
.	18	once	TRBJ2-1	TRBV5-1	CASSLGQGSGREYNEQFF	TGCGCCAGCAGCTTAGGTCAGGGGTCAGGACGCGAGTACAATGAGCAGTTCTTC
.	12	once	TRBJ1-6	TRBV5-4	CASSNRYSPLHF	TGTGCCAGCTCTAACAGATATTCACCCCTCCACTTT
.	15	.	TRBJ2-3	TRBV6-4	CASSDSGSSTDTQYF	TGTGCCAGCAGTGACAGTGGTTCGAGCACAGATACGCAGTATTTT
.	12	.	TRBJ1-5	TRBV2	CASNRLNQPQHF	TGTGCCAGCAACAGGCTCAATCAGCCCCAGCATTTT
.	13	.	TRBJ1-2	TRBV7-8	CASSLPLSYGYTF	TGTGCCAGCAGCTTACCATTAAGCTATGGCTACACCTTC
.	14	.	TRBJ2-1	TRBV19	CASKTSYPYNEQFF	TGTGCCAGTAAAACTAGTTATCCCTACAATGAGCAGTTCTTC
.	13	.	TRBJ1-5	TRBV28	CASSLPNPQPQHF	TGTGCCAGCAGTTTGCCCAACCCACAGCCCCAGCATTTT
TRBD1	13	.	TRBJ1-2	TRBV30	CAWNRQGFVGYTF	TGTGCCTGGAACCGACAGGGGTTTGTTGGCTACACCTTC
TRBD2	15	.	TRBJ2-1	TRBV30	CAWIPRAGVTNEQFF	TGTGCCTGGATCCCTAGGGCGGGAGTCACCAATGAGCAGTTCTTC
TRBD1	14	.	TRBJ2-5	TRBV5-1	CASSSNRGQETQYF	TGCGCCAGCAGCTCCAACAGGGGGCAGGAGACCCAGTACTTC
TRBD1	15	.	TRBJ1-4	TRBV4-1	CASSHPDRGSGKLFF	TGCGCCAGCAGCCACCCGGACAGGGGTTCGGGAAAACTGTTTTTT
TRBD1	13	once	TRBJ1-2	TRBV6-1	CASSDRDRAGYTF	TGTGCCAGCAGTGACCGGGACAGGGCTGGCTACACCTTC
.	16	.	TRBJ2-7	TRBV9	CASSNPRDTGSYEQYF	TGTGCCAGCAGCAACCCACGGGATACTGGGAGCTACGAGCAGTACTTC
TRBD1	17	.	TRBJ1-4	TRBV4-1	CASSLGQGARPNEKLFF	TGCGCCAGCAGCCTGGGACAGGGGGCGAGACCTAATGAAAAACTGTTTTTT